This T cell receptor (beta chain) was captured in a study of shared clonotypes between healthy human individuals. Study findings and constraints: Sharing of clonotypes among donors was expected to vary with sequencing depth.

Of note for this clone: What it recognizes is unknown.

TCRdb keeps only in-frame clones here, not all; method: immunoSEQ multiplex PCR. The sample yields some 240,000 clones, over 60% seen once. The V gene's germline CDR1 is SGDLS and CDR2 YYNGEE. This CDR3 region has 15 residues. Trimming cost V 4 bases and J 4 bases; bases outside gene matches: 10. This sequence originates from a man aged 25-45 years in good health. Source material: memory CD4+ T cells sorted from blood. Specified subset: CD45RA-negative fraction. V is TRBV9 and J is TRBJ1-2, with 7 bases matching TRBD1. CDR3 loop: CASSPRDRSVYGYTF. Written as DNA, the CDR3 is TGTGCCAGCAGCCCACGGGACAGAAGTGTCTATGGCTACACCTTC.